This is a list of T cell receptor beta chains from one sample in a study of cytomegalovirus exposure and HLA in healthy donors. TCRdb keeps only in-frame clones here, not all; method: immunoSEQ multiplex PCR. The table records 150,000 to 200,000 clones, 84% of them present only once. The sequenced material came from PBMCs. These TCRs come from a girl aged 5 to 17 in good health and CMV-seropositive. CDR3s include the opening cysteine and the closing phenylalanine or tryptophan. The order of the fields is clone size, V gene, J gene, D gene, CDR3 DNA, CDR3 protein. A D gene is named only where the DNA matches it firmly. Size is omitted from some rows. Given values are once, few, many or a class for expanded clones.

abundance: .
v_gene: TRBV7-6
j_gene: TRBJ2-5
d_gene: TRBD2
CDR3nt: TGTGCCAGCAGCTTATATGCGACTAGCGGGGGGATGGAGACCCAGTACTTC
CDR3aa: CASSLYATSGGMETQYF

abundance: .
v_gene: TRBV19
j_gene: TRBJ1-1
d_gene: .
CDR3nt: TGTGCCAGTAGTATCCTTTCGACAGGAAAGCTGTCTGAAGCTTTCTTT
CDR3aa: CASSILSTGKLSEAFF

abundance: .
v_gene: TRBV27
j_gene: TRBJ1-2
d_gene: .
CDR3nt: TGTGCCAGCAGTCCCGGGAACGGCTACACCTTC
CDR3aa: CASSPGNGYTF

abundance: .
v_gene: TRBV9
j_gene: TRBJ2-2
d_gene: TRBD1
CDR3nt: TGTGCCAGCAGCGTAGGGACAGGGGTGTCGAACACCGGGGAGCTGTTTTTT
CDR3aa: CASSVGTGVSNTGELFF

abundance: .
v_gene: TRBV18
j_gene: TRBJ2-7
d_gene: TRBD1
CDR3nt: TGTGCCAGCTCACTTGGGACAGGGGCTATCTCCTACGAGCAGTACTTC
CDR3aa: CASSLGTGAISYEQYF

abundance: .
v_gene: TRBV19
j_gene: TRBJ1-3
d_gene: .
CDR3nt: TGTGCCAGTACCTTAGCCATAAGCTCTGGAAACACCATATATTTT
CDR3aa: CASTLAISSGNTIYF

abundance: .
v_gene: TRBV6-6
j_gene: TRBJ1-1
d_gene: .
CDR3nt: TGTGCCAGCAGTAAGCGGGACACCACCGCGATAGAAGCTTTCTTT
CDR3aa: CASSKRDTTAIEAFF

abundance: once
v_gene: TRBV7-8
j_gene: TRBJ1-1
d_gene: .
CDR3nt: TGTGCCAGCAGAAGCGGGGACTCCTCCCCTGAAGCTTTCTTT
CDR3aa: CASRSGDSSPEAFF

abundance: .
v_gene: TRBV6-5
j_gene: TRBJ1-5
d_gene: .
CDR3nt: TGTGCCAGCAGTCCAACGGTGAGGGGCAATCAGCCCCAGCATTTT
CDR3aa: CASSPTVRGNQPQHF

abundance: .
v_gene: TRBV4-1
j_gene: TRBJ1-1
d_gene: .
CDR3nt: TGCGCCAGCAGCCGCGGAACGTCTGAAGCTTTCTTT
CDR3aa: CASSRGTSEAFF

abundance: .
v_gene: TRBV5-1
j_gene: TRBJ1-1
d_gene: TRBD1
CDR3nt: TGCGCCAGCAGCCCGTCCGAGGGGGCAAGAGGGGTGGCTGAAGCTTTCTTT
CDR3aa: CASSPSEGARGVAEAFF

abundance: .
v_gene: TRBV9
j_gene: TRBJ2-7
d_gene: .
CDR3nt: TGTGCCAGCAGCCCCATGCCAGGGGTACCCTACGAGCAGTACTTC
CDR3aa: CASSPMPGVPYEQYF

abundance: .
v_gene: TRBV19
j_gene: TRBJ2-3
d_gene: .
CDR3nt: TGTGCCAGTAGCGACAGGCGCACAGATACGCAGTATTTT
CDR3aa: CASSDRRTDTQYF

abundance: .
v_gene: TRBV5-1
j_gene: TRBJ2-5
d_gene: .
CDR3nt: TGCGCCAGCAGCTTGGGACCGACTAACCAAGAGACCCAGTACTTC
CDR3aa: CASSLGPTNQETQYF

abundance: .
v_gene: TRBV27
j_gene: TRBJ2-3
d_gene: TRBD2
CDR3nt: TGTGCCAGCAGTTTCTATCGGGGAGGGTGGCCAGATACGCAGTATTTT
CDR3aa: CASSFYRGGWPDTQYF

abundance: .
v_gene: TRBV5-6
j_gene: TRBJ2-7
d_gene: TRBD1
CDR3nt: TGTGCCAGCAGCTTGGGGACAGGGGTTTACGAGCAGTACTTC
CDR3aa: CASSLGTGVYEQYF

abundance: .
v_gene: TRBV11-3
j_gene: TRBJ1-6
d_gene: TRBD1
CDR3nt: TGTGCCAGCAGCCCGGGGACAGGGTCCAATTCACCCCTCCACTTT
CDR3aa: CASSPGTGSNSPLHF

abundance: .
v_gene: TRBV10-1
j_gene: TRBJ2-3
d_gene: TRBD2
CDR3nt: TGCGCCAGCAGTGGGGGGAATCGACTAGCGGGGGCCAGGGATACGCAGTATTTT
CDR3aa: CASSGGNRLAGARDTQYF

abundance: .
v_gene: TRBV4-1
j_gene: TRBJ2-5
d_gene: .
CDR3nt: TGCGCCAGCAGCCAAGACCAGGGTTGGAACCAAGAGACCCAGTACTTC
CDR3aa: CASSQDQGWNQETQYF

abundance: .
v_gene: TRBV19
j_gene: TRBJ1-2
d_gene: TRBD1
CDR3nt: TGTGCCAGTAGTCCGGGACAGGGAGACTATGGCTACACCTTC
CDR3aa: CASSPGQGDYGYTF

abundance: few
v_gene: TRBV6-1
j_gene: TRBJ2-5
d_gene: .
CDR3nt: TGTGCCAGCAGTGAAGCTGGGGGGGCGGAGACCCAGTACTTC
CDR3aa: CASSEAGGAETQYF

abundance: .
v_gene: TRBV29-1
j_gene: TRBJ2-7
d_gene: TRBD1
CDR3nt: TGCAGCGTTTACAACACAGGGGGCACTAGGTACGAGCAGTACTTC
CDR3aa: CSVYNTGGTRYEQYF

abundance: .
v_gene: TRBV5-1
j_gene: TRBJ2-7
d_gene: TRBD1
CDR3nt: TGCGCCAGCAGCTTGGGGGGACAGGGGGTTCGTCACGAGCAGTACTTC
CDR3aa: CASSLGGQGVRHEQYF

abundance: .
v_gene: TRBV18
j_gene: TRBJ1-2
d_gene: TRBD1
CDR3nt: TGTGCCAGCTCAAAAGGACAGGACCATGGCTACACCTTC
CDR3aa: CASSKGQDHGYTF

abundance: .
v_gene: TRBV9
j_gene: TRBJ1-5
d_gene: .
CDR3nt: TGTGCCAGCAGCCCAGGGGCAGCCGATAGCAATCAGCCCCAGCATTTT
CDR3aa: CASSPGAADSNQPQHF